This T cell receptor beta chain came from a study of human T cells and chemical hapten exposure. The length of the CDR3 is 14 residues. The trim removed 1 base at V and 4 bases at J, leaving 4 bases unmatched. Germline loops: CDR1 SGHTA, CDR2 FQGNSA. Regarding time point: healthy volunteer bleed at 2 weeks. Blood, whole and unfractionated, served as the source for total RNA extraction. TCRdb reprocessed the RACE reads via MiXCR and lists one record per CDR3 protein. The sample consists of some 90,000 distinct CDR3 sequences, around 8.8% of them appearing once. Ten or more counts support this clonotype.

The TCR was taken from a female donor in good health. Some clones in this sample may be carry-over from other donors' samples. The gene calls are TRBV7-2 and TRBJ2-7; 7 bases are a match to TRBD2. Sequenced: whole blood. Here the CDR3 reads CASSLGGSGYEQYF. CDR3 DNA: TGTGCCAGCAGCTTAGGCGGGAGTGGGTACGAGCAGTACTTC.